Only a few counts were recorded for the clone carrying this T cell receptor (beta chain). Its matching antigen is unknown. This record comes from a study of T-cell memory formation after mild COVID-19. cDNA libraries for TCR alpha and TCR beta, carrying sample barcodes and UMIs, came from 5'RACE with constant-segment primers. TCRdb reanalysed the 5' RACE reads using MiXCR and keeps one entry per CDR3 protein. The table records approximately 150,000 distinct CDR3 sequences, around 15% of them present only once. Study conclusions and caveats: Clones shrinking between day 15 and 85 showed a balanced CD4/CD8 split, and those that grew later tilted toward CD4+.

The receptor's source is an adult woman who had mild COVID-19 (a few samples of this study predate the infection). Cell type and time point are not known. The source material was PBMCs or a T cell subset sorted from them (not recorded which).

The CDR3 protein is CASSFSREGFYEQYF. In DNA form, the CDR3 reads TGTGCCAGCAGTTTCTCCCGGGAGGGATTCTACGAGCAGTACTTC. The gene calls are TRBV28 and TRBJ2-7; TRBD2 agrees at 8 bases. Trimming took 3 bases from V and 3 from J; bases not matched to a gene: 7. CDR3 length: 15 residues. Per germline, CDR1 MDHEN and CDR2 SYDVKM.